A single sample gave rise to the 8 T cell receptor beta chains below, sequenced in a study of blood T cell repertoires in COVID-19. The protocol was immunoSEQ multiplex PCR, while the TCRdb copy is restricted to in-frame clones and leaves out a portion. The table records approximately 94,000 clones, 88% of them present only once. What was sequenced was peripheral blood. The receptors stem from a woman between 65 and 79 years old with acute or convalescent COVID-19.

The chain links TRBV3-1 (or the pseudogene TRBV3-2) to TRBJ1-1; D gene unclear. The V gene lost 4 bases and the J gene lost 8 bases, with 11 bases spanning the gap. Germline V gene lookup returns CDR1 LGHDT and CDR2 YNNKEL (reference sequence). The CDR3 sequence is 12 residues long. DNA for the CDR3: TGTGCCAGCAGCCTAAGTGGCTTCGAAGCTTTCTTT. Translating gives CASSLSGFEAFF.

The CDR3 loop is CASSQSAASDTQYF. CDR3 sequence (DNA): TGTGCCAGCAGCCAATCCGCGGCGTCAGATACGCAGTATTTT. J is TRBJ2-3 and V is TRBV3-1 (or the pseudogene TRBV3-2); the D is unclear. The CDR3 consists of 14 residues. Germline CDR1 LGHDT, CDR2 YNNKEL (reference sequence). V was shortened by 2 bases and J by 4 bases, with 10 bases between the two germline ends.

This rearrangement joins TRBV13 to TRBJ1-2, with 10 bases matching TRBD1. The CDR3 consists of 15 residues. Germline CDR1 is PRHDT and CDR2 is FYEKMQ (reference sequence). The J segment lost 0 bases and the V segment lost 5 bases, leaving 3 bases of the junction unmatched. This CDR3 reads CASSKGQGANYGYTF. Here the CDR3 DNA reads TGTGCCAGCAGCAAAGGACAGGGGGCTAACTATGGCTACACCTTC.

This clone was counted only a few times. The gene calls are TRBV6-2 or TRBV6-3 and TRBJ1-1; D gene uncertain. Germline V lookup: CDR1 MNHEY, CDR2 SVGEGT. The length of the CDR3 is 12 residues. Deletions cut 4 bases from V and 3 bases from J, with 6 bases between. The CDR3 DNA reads TGTGCCAGCAGTTCCGTATACACTGAAGCTTTCTTT. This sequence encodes CASSSVYTEAFF.

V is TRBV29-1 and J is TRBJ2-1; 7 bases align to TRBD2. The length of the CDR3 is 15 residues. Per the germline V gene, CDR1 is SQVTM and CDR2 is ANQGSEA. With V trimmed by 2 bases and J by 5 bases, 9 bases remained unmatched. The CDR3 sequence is CSVELAEIQHNEQFF. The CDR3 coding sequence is TGCAGCGTTGAACTAGCGGAAATTCAGCACAATGAGCAGTTCTTC.

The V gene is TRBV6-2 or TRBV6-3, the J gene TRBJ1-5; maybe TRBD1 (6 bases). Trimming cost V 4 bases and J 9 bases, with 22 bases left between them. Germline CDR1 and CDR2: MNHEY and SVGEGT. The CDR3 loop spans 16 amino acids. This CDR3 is CASSWRGPAARLPQHF. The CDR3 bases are TGTGCCAGCAGTTGGCGGGGGCCCGCAGCTCGTCTGCCCCAGCATTTT.

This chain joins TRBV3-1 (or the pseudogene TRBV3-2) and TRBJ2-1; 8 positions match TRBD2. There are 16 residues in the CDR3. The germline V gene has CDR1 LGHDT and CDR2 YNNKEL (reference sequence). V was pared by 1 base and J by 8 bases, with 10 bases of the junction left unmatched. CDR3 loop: CASSQAGAGDLYEQFF. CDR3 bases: TGTGCCAGCAGCCAAGCGGGAGCGGGAGATTTGTATGAGCAGTTCTTC.

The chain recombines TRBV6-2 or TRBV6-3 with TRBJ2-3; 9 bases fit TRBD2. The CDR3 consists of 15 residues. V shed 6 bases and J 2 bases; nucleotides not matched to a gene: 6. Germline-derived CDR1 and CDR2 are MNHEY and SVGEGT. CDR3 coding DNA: TGTGCCAGCAGCCAGACTAGCGGAATCACAGATACGCAGTATTTT. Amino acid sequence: CASSQTSGITDTQYF.